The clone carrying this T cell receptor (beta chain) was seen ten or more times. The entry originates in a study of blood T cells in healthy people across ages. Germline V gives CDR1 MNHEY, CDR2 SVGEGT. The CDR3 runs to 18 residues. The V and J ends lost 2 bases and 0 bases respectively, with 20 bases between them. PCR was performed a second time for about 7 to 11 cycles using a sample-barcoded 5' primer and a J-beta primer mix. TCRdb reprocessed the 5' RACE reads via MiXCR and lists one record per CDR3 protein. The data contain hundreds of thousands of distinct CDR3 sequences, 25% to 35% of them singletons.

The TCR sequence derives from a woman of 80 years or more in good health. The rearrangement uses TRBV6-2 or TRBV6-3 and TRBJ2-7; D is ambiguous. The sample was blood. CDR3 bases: TGTGCCAGCAGTTACCCCTCAGAACGGAGTGGAAGCTCCTACGAGCAGTACTTC. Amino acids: CASSYPSERSGSSYEQYF.